Listed here are 30 T cell receptor beta chains from one sample, sequenced in a study of OX40 agonist ivuxolimab in advanced cancers. Using immunoSEQ multiplex PCR, the repertoire was profiled, and TCRdb retains in-frame clones only, with some absent. The sample includes 50,000 to 65,000 clones, about 90% seen only once; the top ten take around 6.7%. The specimen comprised CD4+ or CD8+ T cells sorted from blood, sampled in a trial of the OX40 agonist ivuxolimab. These TCRs come from an adult with an advanced solid tumor such as melanoma, head and neck, liver or kidney cancer.

The V and J genes are TRBV25-1 and TRBJ1-1; a possible D gene is TRBD1 (5 bases). The CDR3 covers 13 residues. Per germline, CDR1 MGHDK and CDR2 SYGVNS. Trimming cost V 6 bases and J 4 bases, with 12 bases left between them. This CDR3 reads CASSTNGGTEAFF. DNA for the CDR3: TGTGCCAGCAGCACAAACGGGGGCACTGAAGCTTTCTTT.

The sample holds one count of this clone. The V and J genes are TRBV6-5 and TRBJ2-7; no clear D. CDR1 is MNHEY and CDR2 is SVGAGI in the germline V gene. With 2 bases removed from V and 2 bases from J, the gap between germline ends came to 10 bases. The CDR3 loop spans 14 amino acids. CDR3 loop: CASSYGHLTYEQYF. In DNA, the CDR3 is TGTGCCAGCAGTTACGGGCACCTAACCTACGAGCAGTACTTC.

V and J are TRBV10-3 and TRBJ2-2, with 7 positions matching TRBD2. The CDR3 totals 15 residues. Per germline, CDR1 ENHRY and CDR2 SYGVKD. Losses at the gene ends were 6 bases for V and 5 bases for J; bases not matched to a gene: 9. The CDR3 region is CAISRVLGGTGELFF. The CDR3 DNA sequence: TGTGCCATCAGCAGGGTCCTGGGGGGGACCGGGGAGCTGTTTTTT.

The gene calls are TRBV11-3 and TRBJ2-2; D remains ambiguous. V was pared by 1 base and J by 1 base, with 7 bases between. The CDR3 consists of 15 residues. Per germline, CDR1 SGHNT and CDR2 YENEEA. In nucleotides, the CDR3 is TGTGCCAGCAGCTTAGGGATACTGAACACCGGGGAGCTGTTTTTT. This translates into CASSLGILNTGELFF.

CDR3 sequence reads: CASSFSQGTGGGTQYF. The CDR3 DNA follows: TGTGCCAGCAGCTTTTCCCAAGGGACAGGGGGCGGTACGCAGTATTTT. V usage is TRBV11-2 and J usage is TRBJ2-3; 12 nucleotides match TRBD1. V was pared by 3 bases and J by 8 bases, with 9 bases of the junction left unmatched. CDR1 and CDR2 from the germline V gene are SGHAT and FQNNGV. The CDR3 is 16 amino acids. The whole variable domain, remainder taken from reference TRBV11-2 and TRBJ2-3, is EAGVAQSPRYKIIEKRQSVAFWCNPISGHATLYWYQQILGQGPKLLIQFQNNGVVDDSQLPKDRFSAERLKGVDSTLKIQPAKLEDSAVYLCASSFSQGTGGGTQYFGPGTRLTVL.

The rearrangement links TRBV11-2 to TRBJ2-2; D ambiguous. V dropped 0 bases and J dropped 3 bases, with 8 bases sitting between them. This CDR3 is 15 amino acids long. The germline V gene encodes CDR1 SGHAT and CDR2 FQNNGV. The CDR3 DNA sequence: TGTGCCAGCAGCTTAGATCTAATCGACACCGGGGAGCTGTTTTTT. Its translation is CASSLDLIDTGELFF. The variable domain in full, with the rest retrieved from reference TRBV11-2 and TRBJ2-2, is EAGVAQSPRYKIIEKRQSVAFWCNPISGHATLYWYQQILGQGPKLLIQFQNNGVVDDSQLPKDRFSAERLKGVDSTLKIQPAKLEDSAVYLCASSLDLIDTGELFFGEGSRLTVL.

The rearrangement uses TRBV6-6 and TRBJ1-5; D unresolved. The germline V gene encodes CDR1 MNHNY and CDR2 SVGAGI (reference sequence). Trimming took 2 bases from V and 5 from J, leaving 10 bases between them. The CDR3 contains 14 residues. The CDR3, as DNA: TGTGCCAGCAGTTACGAGTCGTCCTATCAGCCCCAGCATTTT. As protein: CASSYESSYQPQHF.

Only one count was recorded for this clone. V gene TRBV7-3 combines with J gene TRBJ2-3; no firm D call. From germline, CDR1 is SGHTA and CDR2 FQGTGA. CDR3 length: 13 residues. V was clipped by 4 bases and J by 1 base, with 6 bases between them. In DNA, the CDR3 is TGTGCCAGCAGCTCAAAAGGCACAGATACGCAGTATTTT. Protein: CASSSKGTDTQYF.

V gene TRBV6-5 combines with J gene TRBJ2-7; D is possibly TRBD2 (6 bases). V lost 2 bases, J lost 5 bases, and 19 bases lay in between. This CDR3 has 16 amino acids. The germline V gene has CDR1 MNHEY and CDR2 SVGAGI. CDR3 amino acids: CASSYEAAGLSHEQYF. As DNA, the CDR3 is TGTGCCAGCAGTTACGAGGCTGCGGGACTGTCCCACGAGCAGTACTTC.

The CDR3: CASSTGQGHGYTF. The CDR3 bases are TGTGCCAGTAGTACTGGACAGGGACATGGCTACACCTTC. This chain links TRBV19 with TRBJ1-2, with TRBD1 matching over 8 bases. The germline CDR1 and CDR2 sequences are LNHDA and SQIVND (reference sequence). CDR3 length: 13 residues. V was clipped by 4 bases and J by 6 bases; unmatched bases: 4.

This clone was seen just once. V and J are TRBV5-1 and TRBJ1-1; D not certain. Germline V gene sequence: CDR1 SGHRS, CDR2 YFSETQ. V was pared by 1 base and J by 4 bases, with 11 bases between. The CDR3 loop spans 14 amino acids. CDR3 residues: CASSLSLLSTEAFF. CDR3 DNA sequence: TGCGCCAGCAGCTTGAGCCTACTTTCCACTGAAGCTTTCTTT. The full variable domain, in which reference TRBV5-1 and TRBJ1-1 provide the parts outside the CDR3, is KAGVTQTPRYLIKTRGQQVTLSCSPISGHRSVSWYQQTPGQGLQFLFEYFSETQRNKGNFPGRFSGRQFSNSRSEMNVSTLELGDSALYLCASSLSLLSTEAFFGQGTRLTVV.

V is TRBV6-1 and J is TRBJ2-7; possibly TRBD1 for D (6 bases). The CDR3 is 13 amino acids. Germline CDR1 and CDR2: MNHNS and SASEGT. Trimming removed 8 bases from V and 3 bases from J, with 14 bases in between. As DNA, the CDR3 is TGTGCCAGCCGCCTGACAGGAGTCTACGAGCAGTACTTC. Protein: CASRLTGVYEQYF.

This chain connects TRBV18 to TRBJ2-5; D tentatively reads TRBD1 or TRBD2 (5 bases each). This CDR3 is 15 amino acids long. V shed 3 bases and J shed 4 bases, with 15 bases lying between them. Germline V lookup: CDR1 KGHSH, CDR2 LQKENI. The CDR3 region is CASSPRERGAETQYF. For the CDR3, the DNA is TGTGCCAGCTCACCCCGCGAAAGGGGAGCAGAGACCCAGTACTTC. Complete variable domain (other parts from reference TRBV18 and TRBJ2-5): NAGVMQNPRHLVRRRGQEARLRCSPMKGHSHVYWYRQLPEEGLKFMVYLQKENIIDESGMPKERFSAEFPKEGPSILRIQQVVRGDSAAYFCASSPRERGAETQYFGPGTRLLVL.

This clone was counted only a few times. V and J are TRBV28 and TRBJ2-7; D remains unclear. Germline lookup yields CDR1 MDHEN and CDR2 SYDVKM. V lost 4 bases and J 0 bases, leaving 16 bases between the germline ends. The CDR3 length is 16 residues. The CDR3 reads CASSSPRIHGSYEQYF. In DNA form, the CDR3 reads TGTGCCAGCAGTTCCCCCAGAATCCACGGCTCCTACGAGCAGTACTTC.

The V call is TRBV27, the J call TRBJ2-1; D unresolved. Germline assignment: CDR1 MNHEY and CDR2 SMNVEV (reference sequence). Between the trimmed V and J ends, which lost 1 base and 1 base, there was a span of 8 bases. The CDR3 covers 15 residues. CDR3 nucleotide sequence: TGTGCCAGCAGTTTATGGTCTGAATCCTACAATGAGCAGTTCTTC. Encoded protein: CASSLWSESYNEQFF.

This clone was seen only once. This sequence joins TRBV30 and TRBJ2-7; D uncertain. This CDR3 comprises 11 residues. V was trimmed by 4 bases and J by 2 bases, leaving 6 bases between them. The germline CDR1 and CDR2 sequences are GTSNPN and SVGIG (reference sequence). For the CDR3, the DNA is TGTGCCTGGAAGAACCCCTACGAGCAGTACTTC. Its protein product is CAWKNPYEQYF.

The chain is built from TRBV30 and TRBJ2-7; D is undetermined. CDR3 size: 11 residues. Germline CDR1 and CDR2: GTSNPN and SVGIG (reference sequence). The V end was cut by 0 bases, the J end by 7 bases, with 7 bases between. CDR3 coding DNA: TGTGCCTGGAGTGTACGGTCGGAGCAGTACTTC. Translated: CAWSVRSEQYF.

The chain uses TRBV19 and TRBJ1-2; D perhaps matches TRBD1 (5 bases). Looked up from germline, CDR1 is LNHDA and CDR2 is SQIVND (reference sequence). The germline V and J ends were trimmed by 5 bases and 4 bases, with 14 bases remaining between them. The CDR3 has 14 residues. The CDR3 DNA sequence: TGTGCCAGTAGTGCTCCTGAGGGGAGCTATGGCTACACCTTC. Protein sequence: CASSAPEGSYGYTF.

The chain couples TRBV19 to TRBJ2-5; 8 bases match TRBD1. The germline V gene has CDR1 LNHDA and CDR2 SQIVND (reference sequence). The V gene end was trimmed by 3 bases and the J gene end by 5 bases; junction bases not matched to a gene: 14. The CDR3 is made up of 17 amino acids. The CDR3 is CASSMSSLQGATETQYF. The CDR3 region has the DNA TGTGCCAGTAGTATGAGTTCTCTTCAGGGGGCCACGGAGACCCAGTACTTC.

Details on this clone: Given the absence of the conserved phenylalanine or tryptophan at the CDR3 end, a read error is likely. The DNA is omitted, as the CDR3 cannot be located on it reliably, and the CDR3 follows TCRdb's listing. The chain couples TRBV6-6 to TRBJ2-7; the listed D gene, TRBD2, was not tested against the DNA. Germline V gene lookup returns CDR1 MNHNY and CDR2 SVGAGI (reference sequence). With termini counted, the CDR3 has 11 amino acids. The CDR3 protein is CASRRGASGPR.

The chain employs TRBV6-5 and TRBJ1-6, with D tentatively TRBD1 (5 bases). Trimming removed 8 bases from V and 7 bases from J, with 12 bases in between. The CDR3 covers 13 residues. The V gene's germline CDR1 is MNHEY and CDR2 SVGAGI. The DNA for the CDR3 is TGTGCCAGCTGGCAGGGATGGAATTCACCCCTCCACTTT. Residues: CASWQGWNSPLHF.

This clone was detected once. The chain recombines TRBV5-1 with TRBJ2-7; tentatively, D is TRBD1 or TRBD2 (6 bases each). Germline loops: CDR1 SGHRS, CDR2 YFSETQ. There are 15 residues in the CDR3. V lost 2 bases, J lost 3 bases, and 15 bases lay in between. CDR3 residues: CASSLGGPWDYEQYF. The CDR3 DNA sequence: TGCGCCAGCAGCTTAGGGGGGCCATGGGACTACGAGCAGTACTTC.

This clone was observed once. The chain carries TRBV5-6 and TRBJ1-1; D may be TRBD1 (5 bases). Germline-derived CDR1 and CDR2 are SGHDT and YYEEEE. V lost 4 bases and J 4 bases, leaving 14 bases between the germline ends. There are 14 residues in the CDR3. This CDR3 reads CASSLAVGATEAFF. CDR3 DNA: TGTGCCAGCAGCCTAGCTGTTGGGGCCACTGAAGCTTTCTTT.

This chain joins TRBV10-1 and TRBJ1-2, with 7 bases matching TRBD1. With 6 bases clipped from V and 3 bases from J, the junction kept 4 bases outside the gene matches. The CDR3 runs 13 residues. CDR1 is WNHNN, CDR2 SYGVQD, per germline (reference sequence). DNA for the CDR3: TGCGCCAGCAGGGGGGGACAGCACTATGGCTACACCTTC. This codes for CASRGGQHYGYTF.

The chain links TRBV5-6 to TRBJ1-1, with D possibly TRBD1 on 6 matching bases. Germline loops: CDR1 SGHDT, CDR2 YYEEEE. The CDR3 loop spans 15 amino acids. Trimming took 5 bases from V and 1 from J, leaving 15 bases between them. CDR3 in amino acids: CASSQQGTGNTEAFF. DNA for the CDR3: TGTGCCAGCAGTCAACAGGGAACCGGGAACACTGAAGCTTTCTTT.

The gene calls are TRBV7-9 and TRBJ1-1; D is unclear. V dropped 1 base and J dropped 8 bases, with 8 bases sitting between them. Per germline, CDR1 SEHNR and CDR2 FQNEAQ (reference sequence). This CDR3 comprises 12 residues. CDR3 sequence: CASSLDPGEAFF. For the CDR3, the DNA is TGTGCCAGCAGCTTAGATCCCGGGGAAGCTTTCTTT.

This clone turned up a few times. The V and J genes are TRBV7-2 and TRBJ1-2, with D maybe TRBD1 (6 bases). V was shortened by 3 bases and J by 7 bases, with 9 bases between the two germline ends. The CDR3 totals 12 residues. Germline values: CDR1 SGHTA, CDR2 FQGNSA. The chain's CDR3 is CASSFTGSGYTF. The CDR3 region has the DNA TGTGCCAGCAGCTTCACAGGGAGTGGCTACACCTTC.

The V and J genes are TRBV4-1 and TRBJ1-2; D remains unclear. This CDR3 spans 17 amino acids. Germline CDR1 is MGHRA and CDR2 is YSYEKL. Trimming shortened V by 0 bases and J by 8 bases, and 22 bases separated the two germline ends. In DNA, the CDR3 is TGCGCCAGCAGCCAAGATTTGGGCAGGAGAGAATACGGGGGCTACACCTTC. This gives the protein CASSQDLGRREYGGYTF.

The genes are TRBV19 and TRBJ2-3; D is unclear. Trimming removed 5 bases at V and 5 bases at J, with 14 bases between. The CDR3 has 14 amino acids. Germline V gene sequence: CDR1 LNHDA, CDR2 SQIVND (reference sequence). CDR3 amino acids: CASSPELSRDTQYF. The CDR3 coding sequence is TGTGCCAGTAGTCCCGAGCTTAGCCGAGATACGCAGTATTTT.

Here the CDR3 reads CASSPTGTGLHEQYF. Written as DNA, the CDR3 is TGTGCCAGCTCACCAACCGGGACAGGGCTCCACGAGCAGTACTTC. The V and J genes are TRBV18 and TRBJ2-7; 9 positions agree with TRBD1. Germline V gene sequence: CDR1 KGHSH, CDR2 LQKENI. After removal of 2 bases from V and 5 bases from J, the junction contained 7 bases not matched to a gene. The CDR3 has 15 residues.